This is a list of T cell receptor beta chains from one sample in a study of shared clonotypes between healthy human individuals. The assay was immunoSEQ multiplex PCR, and TCRdb's table has in-frame clones only and misses some. In the table there are over a million clones, 95% to 97% of which are singletons. The source material was naive CD4+ T cells sorted from blood. These receptors were obtained from a man aged 25 to 45 in good health. Each CDR3 is given with its conserved first and last residue. Each record gives: clone size, J gene, D gene, V gene, CDR3 protein. A D gene is named only where the DNA matches it firmly. Some rows mark clone size as missing; the rest say once, few, many or name a class of expanded clone.

NA	TRBJ1-3	NA	TRBV28	CASSDRGNTIYF
NA	TRBJ1-4	TRBD1	TRBV6-5	CASSYGTGGEKLFF
NA	TRBJ2-1	TRBD2	TRBV18	CASSALAADSNEQFF
NA	TRBJ1-1	NA	TRBV9	CASSAVGTEAFF
NA	TRBJ2-5	NA	TRBV5-1	CASSLAGPNQETQYF
NA	TRBJ2-7	TRBD1	TRBV11-2	CASSPPGQGECF
once	TRBJ1-2	NA	TRBV28	CASRRQENYGYTF
NA	TRBJ2-7	NA	TRBV7-6	CASSSGIAYEQYF
NA	TRBJ2-5	NA	TRBV2	CASLRHQETQYF
NA	TRBJ2-5	NA	TRBV28	CASNYQTQETQYF
NA	TRBJ2-1	NA	TRBV9	CASSVPDGPEQFF
NA	TRBJ2-7	TRBD1	TRBV5-1	CASSIGTGSYEQYF
NA	TRBJ1-2	NA	TRBV2	CASTTNSYGYTF
NA	TRBJ2-3	NA	TRBV27	CASSLLAKGTDTQYF
NA	TRBJ2-1	TRBD2	TRBV28	CASSSLAGSNYNEQFF
NA	TRBJ2-2	TRBD2	TRBV27	CASSLGRVAGGNTGELFF
NA	TRBJ2-7	NA	TRBV9	CASSVGTGWYEQYF